Sequencing of this T cell receptor beta chain was carried out in a study of shared clonotypes between healthy human individuals. General study findings and limits: Researchers sampled blood only, noting tissue repertoires likely differ. Generation probability values for non-shared clonotypes were lower than those for clonotypes shared by all four donors.

Germline V lookup: CDR1 SEHNR, CDR2 FQNEAQ (reference sequence). This CDR3 spans 16 amino acids. V trimming: 5 bases; J trimming: 1 base; junction bases outside the gene matches: 10. Deep level was the assay's run setting. The authors' processing: As immunoSEQ supplied junction-only sequences (without quality scores), filtering differed. Repertoires were generated with immunoSEQ multiplex PCR, while TCRdb's copy carries only in-frame clones and drops some. V and J calls and clone size follow that table, whereas D and trimming were derived from the DNA. The sample lists 2.3 million or so clones, 85% to 95% seen once, with about 0.37% in the top ten. This clone was picked up one time. Its specificity is unknown.

The source of this sequence is a man aged 18 to 29 in good health. Some clones in this sample may be carry-over from other donors' samples. Specimen: naive CD4+ T cells from PBMCs. The subset denotes: CD45RA+ positively selected. The chain has TRBV7-9 and TRBJ1-1, with 7 bases lining up with TRBD1. The CDR3 spells CASSPDRILGNTEAFF. In DNA, the CDR3 is TGTGCCAGCAGCCCGGACAGGATCCTGGGGAACACTGAAGCTTTCTTT.